Detailed here is one T cell receptor (beta chain). The antigen is not known. Sequencing was at survey level. Sequencing used immunoSEQ multiplex PCR; TCRdb keeps in-frame clones, though not all of them. The data contain 37,000 or so clones, less than 85% of them seen just once; the ten biggest clones take up 20% to 25%. These data are taken from a study of pediatric ulcerative colitis. The study, taken as a whole, reports: This repertoire reflects total lymphocytes rather than subpopulations like regulatory T cells.

The germline V gene encodes CDR1 MNHEY and CDR2 SVGAGI. The CDR3 is 14 amino acids. Trimming at V came to 0 bases and at J to 3 bases, leaving 0 bases not matched to a gene. J is TRBJ1-1 and V is TRBV6-5, with 8 bases fitting TRBD1. The sequence was collected from a girl aged 5-17 years with moderate ulcerative colitis. Sequenced material: blood. The CDR3: CASSYSGQDTEAFF. The CDR3 region has the DNA TGTGCCAGCAGTTACTCGGGACAGGACACTGAAGCTTTCTTT.